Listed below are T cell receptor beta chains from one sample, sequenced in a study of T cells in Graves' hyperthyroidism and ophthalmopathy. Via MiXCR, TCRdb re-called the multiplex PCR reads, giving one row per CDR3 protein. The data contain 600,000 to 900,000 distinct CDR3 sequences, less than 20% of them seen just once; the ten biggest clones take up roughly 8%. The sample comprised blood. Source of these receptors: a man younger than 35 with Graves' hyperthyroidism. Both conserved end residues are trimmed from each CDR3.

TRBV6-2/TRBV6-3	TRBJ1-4	ASRGQGFDEKLF
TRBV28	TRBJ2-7	ASSFSPMGEQY
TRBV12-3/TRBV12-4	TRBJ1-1	ASSTRTGNTEAF
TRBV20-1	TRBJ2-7	SARGDRPYEQY
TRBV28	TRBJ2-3	ASSSPAASGTDTQY
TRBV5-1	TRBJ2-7	ASAYGPEQY
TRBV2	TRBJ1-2	ASSYSSPQGYT
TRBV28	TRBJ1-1	ASSLIQGATEAF
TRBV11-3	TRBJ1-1	ASSLGGSMNTEAF
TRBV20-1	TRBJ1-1	SARESGRPEAF
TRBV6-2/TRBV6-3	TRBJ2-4	ASTKWTSGTAKNIQY
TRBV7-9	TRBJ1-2	ASTAQGLTYGYT
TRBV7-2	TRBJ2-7	ASSQFGSYEQY
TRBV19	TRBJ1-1	ASSIDQQVNTEAF
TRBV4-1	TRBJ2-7	ASSQETGTPYEQY
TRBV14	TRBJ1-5	ASSRNRDQPQH
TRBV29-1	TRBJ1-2	SVERGDHYGYT
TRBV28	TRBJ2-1	ASTEVRRDSQREQF
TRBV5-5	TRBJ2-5	ASSFSLGSQETQY
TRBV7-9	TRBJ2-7	ASSLGGLAGAYEQY
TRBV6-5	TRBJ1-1	ASSYDRTGGRYTEAF
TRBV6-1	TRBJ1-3	ASSELIDRNTIY
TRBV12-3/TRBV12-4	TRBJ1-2	ASSPHTGGYGYT
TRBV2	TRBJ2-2	AGEREGDTGELF
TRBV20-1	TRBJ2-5	SAEDRGQETQY
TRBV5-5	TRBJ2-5	ASSLGQGRGETQY
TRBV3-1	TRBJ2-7	ASSQEWRSSSYEQY
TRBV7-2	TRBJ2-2	ASSFLQLAGELF
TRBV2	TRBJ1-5	ASSDQGGDSNQPQH
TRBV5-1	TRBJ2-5	ASSLGLAGEGETQY
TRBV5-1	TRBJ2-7	ASREYSYEQY
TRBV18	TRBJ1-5	ASSPDRAQPQH
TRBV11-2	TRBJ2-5	ASSLDPGGRREETQY
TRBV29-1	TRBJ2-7	SVEVDSSYEQY
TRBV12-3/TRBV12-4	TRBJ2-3	ASSPLVARDTDTQY
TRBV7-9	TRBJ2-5	ASSRPTGVKETQY
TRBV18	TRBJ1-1	ASSPGAGRLMNTEAF
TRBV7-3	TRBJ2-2	ASSPPGPSNTGELF
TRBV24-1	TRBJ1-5	ATSGSTFQPQH
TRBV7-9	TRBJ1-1	ASSMSGGGTEAF
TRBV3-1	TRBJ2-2	ASSFRGEGALNTGELF
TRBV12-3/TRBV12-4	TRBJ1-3	ASSPPEIGNTIY
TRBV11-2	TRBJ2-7	ASSLDGRAHYEQY
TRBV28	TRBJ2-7	ASSLPGLALYEQY
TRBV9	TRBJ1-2	ASSVPLYGYT
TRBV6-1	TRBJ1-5	ASSPGGAGQPQH